This TCR beta chain was identified during a study of CD8 T cells in ankylosing spondylitis. Findings and limits, study-wide: Researchers reportedly found disease-linked clones significantly enriched in matched ankylosing spondylitis synovial fluid. Roughly eight highly homologous variants made up a TCR beta motif, and this motif appeared characteristic of ankylosing spondylitis blood.

It was by quantitative 5'-RACE with molecular barcodes that TCR beta libraries were made. Using its own MiXCR run on the 5' RACE reads, TCRdb lists one record per CDR3 protein. The data contain about 35,000 distinct CDR3 sequences, less than 4% of them seen just once; the ten biggest clones take up 2.8%. This clonotype came up many times. What it binds is unknown. Trimming at V came to 0 bases and at J to 2 bases, leaving 5 bases not matched to a gene. The length of the CDR3 is 16 residues. From germline, CDR1 is SGDLS and CDR2 YYNGEE. This clonotype originated in a male donor with ankylosing spondylitis or in good health (not recorded which). The chain couples TRBV9 to TRBJ2-5, with 9 bases lining up with TRBD2. The sample taken for sequencing was blood, either unsorted or a sorted T cell fraction (not recorded which). CDR3 sequence reads: CASSVGGGGAQETQYF. The CDR3 DNA sequence: TGTGCCAGCAGCGTAGGCGGCGGGGGGGCTCAAGAGACCCAGTACTTC.